One sample yielded the 24 T cell receptor beta chains listed below, sequenced in a study of T-cell memory formation after mild COVID-19. TCRdb independently ran MiXCR on the 5' RACE reads; one entry per CDR3 protein. The sample carries about 360,000 distinct CDR3 sequences, 13% recorded once. Sequenced sample: PBMCs or a T cell subset sorted from them (not recorded which). The origin of the receptors is a young man who had mild COVID-19 (a few samples of this study predate the infection). Cell type and time point are not known.

This clonotype was seen a few times. The rearrangement links TRBV5-1 to TRBJ2-3; D is uncertain. Trimming left V 4 bases short and J 0 bases short, with 12 bases between. Germline CDR1 SGHRS, CDR2 YFSETQ. This CDR3 is built from 15 residues. CDR3 sequence reads: CASSPALSSTDTQYF. Written as DNA, the CDR3 is TGCGCCAGCAGCCCCGCGTTATCTAGCACAGATACGCAGTATTTT.

This chain uses TRBV6-2 or TRBV6-3 with TRBJ1-6; TRBD1 might be the D (5 bases). This CDR3 is built from 18 residues. Trimming took 6 bases from V and 8 from J, leaving 26 bases between them. Germline CDR1 reads MNHEY; CDR2 reads SVGEGT. The CDR3 coding sequence is TGTGCCAGCAGCCCCGGCCTTGGATTGTCAAGGGACGATTCACCCCTCCACTTT. Encoded protein: CASSPGLGLSRDDSPLHF.

This chain uses TRBV6-5 with TRBJ1-5, with 8 bases that match TRBD1. V lost 6 bases, J lost 3 bases, and 4 bases stayed unmatched. The germline V gene encodes CDR1 MNHEY and CDR2 SVGAGI. The CDR3 loop spans 14 amino acids. CDR3: CASRGRGPNQPQHF. The CDR3 DNA reads as TGTGCCAGCAGGGGCAGGGGGCCCAATCAGCCCCAGCATTTT.

The table lists this clonotype with a few counts. The rearrangement uses TRBV20-1 and TRBJ2-5; D gene ambiguous. Germline CDR1 reads DFQATT; CDR2 reads SNEGSKA (reference sequence). With 0 bases removed from V and 12 bases from J, the gap between germline ends came to 14 bases. The length of the CDR3 is 12 residues. CDR3 region: CSARDLGPDKYF. The CDR3 DNA is TGCAGTGCTAGAGATCTCGGGCCCGATAAGTACTTC.

The chain is built from TRBV29-1 and TRBJ1-1, with TRBD1 matching over 7 bases. The CDR3 is 14 amino acids. J lost 4 bases, V lost 5 bases, and 10 bases had no gene match. Germline CDR1 reads SQVTM; CDR2 reads ANQGSEA. CDR3 sequence reads: CSVSSTGVSTEAFF. DNA of the CDR3: TGCAGCGTTTCATCTACAGGGGTCAGCACTGAAGCTTTCTTT.

This clonotype was detected only a few times. The chain employs TRBV12-3 or TRBV12-4 and TRBJ2-1; the D is unclear. V lost 1 base and J lost 2, with 12 bases in between. The CDR3 sequence is 16 residues long. DNA for the CDR3: TGTGCCAGCAGTTTAGTACGGGTTCCCGCCTACAATGAGCAGTTCTTC. Translation gives CASSLVRVPAYNEQFF.

This clonotype was counted many times. The chain couples TRBV4-1 to TRBJ1-2; a weak D match, TRBD1 (6 bases). The CDR3 length is 17 residues. The germline V gene has CDR1 MGHRA and CDR2 YSYEKL. Trimming removed 0 bases at V and 6 bases at J, with 20 bases between. CDR3 protein: CASSQEGVGGGWNGYTF. DNA of the CDR3: TGCGCCAGCAGCCAAGAAGGGGTCGGAGGGGGTTGGAATGGCTACACCTTC.

The chain uses TRBV6-1 and TRBJ1-1; D ambiguous. Trimming removed 6 bases from V and 2 bases from J, with 13 bases in between. CDR3 length: 14 amino acids. Germline CDR1 reads MNHNS; CDR2 reads SASEGT. The CDR3 nucleotides are TGTGCCAGCAGGGGATTTAGGTCCAACACTGAAGCTTTCTTT. Translating it yields CASRGFRSNTEAFF.

This clonotype was counted between two and nine times. The chain links TRBV14 to TRBJ2-5; D is unresolved. Germline V gene sequence: CDR1 SGHDN, CDR2 FVKESK. V shed 1 base and J shed 6 bases, with 6 bases lying between them. The CDR3 consists of 12 residues. Here the CDR3 DNA reads TGTGCCAGCAGCCAAGGTTGGCAGACCCAGTACTTC. Translated, it gives CASSQGWQTQYF.

The V call is TRBV7-2, the J call TRBJ2-7; no firm D call. Deletions cut 3 bases from V and 1 base from J, with 13 bases between. This CDR3 has 15 amino acids. CDR1 and CDR2 (germline): SGHTA, FQGNSA. CDR3 protein: CASSLGVHGSYEQYF. Written as DNA, the CDR3 is TGTGCCAGCAGCTTGGGTGTCCACGGGTCCTACGAGCAGTACTTC.

For the CDR3, the DNA is TGCGCCAGCGGCCTAGCGGGGTACACAGATACGCAGTATTTT. This encodes CASGLAGYTDTQYF. The chain recombines TRBV4-3 with TRBJ2-3, with TRBD2 matching 9 bases. This CDR3 has 14 amino acids. With V trimmed by 8 bases and J by 2 bases, 5 bases remained unmatched. CDR1 LGHNA and CDR2 YSLEER come from the germline V gene.

The chain joins TRBV20-1 to TRBJ2-2, with 9 bases lining up with TRBD2. Germline V CDR1 and CDR2: DFQATT, SNEGSKA (reference sequence). The CDR3 extends over 19 amino acids. With V trimmed by 1 base and J by 0 bases, 12 bases remained unmatched. CDR3 loop: CSARAGGRGGRSNTGELFF. CDR3 in DNA: TGCAGTGCTAGAGCCGGCGGGCGGGGGGGCCGGTCGAACACCGGGGAGCTGTTTTTT.

This clonotype has only a few counts. The V gene is TRBV5-1, the J gene TRBJ2-3, with TRBD2 matching over 10 bases. Trimming at V came to 10 bases and at J to 0 bases, leaving 8 bases not matched to a gene. This CDR3 contains 15 residues. CDR1 is SGHRS, CDR2 YFSETQ, per germline. The CDR3 loop reads CACEEGLASTDTQYF. Written as DNA, the CDR3 is TGCGCCTGTGAAGAGGGACTAGCGAGCACAGATACGCAGTATTTT. The full variable domain, in which reference TRBV5-1 and TRBJ2-3 provide the parts outside the CDR3, is KAGVTQTPRYLIKTRGQQVTLSCSPISGHRSVSWYQQTPGQGLQFLFEYFSETQRNKGNFPGRFSGRQFSNSRSEMNVSTLELGDSALYLCACEEGLASTDTQYFGPGTRLTVL.

This clonotype was counted at least ten times. V usage is TRBV5-1 and J usage is TRBJ2-3; no reliable D call. The CDR3 covers 14 residues. Trimming took 0 bases from V and 2 from J, leaving 7 bases between them. Germline CDR1 reads SGHRS; CDR2 reads YFSETQ. The CDR3 region has the DNA TGCGCCAGCAGCTTGGTGGTACCCACAGATACGCAGTATTTT. Translation gives CASSLVVPTDTQYF.

This clonotype is classed as medium-sized. The CDR3 coding sequence is TGTGCCAGCAGCTTCGGGACTAGCGTCTTGATCTCCCAGTTCTTC. Translating gives CASSFGTSVLISQFF. This chain links TRBV7-8 with TRBJ2-1, with 10 bases lining up with TRBD2. The CDR3 has 15 residues. Per germline, CDR1 SGHVS and CDR2 FQNEAQ. Unmatched junction bases numbered 12, after V lost 3 bases and J lost 13 bases.

This clonotype occurred a few times. The rearrangement uses TRBV6-6 and TRBJ2-7; no clear D. The length of the CDR3 is 12 residues. Germline CDR1 and CDR2: MNHNY and SVGAGI (reference sequence). Trimming removed 8 bases from V and 2 bases from J, with 10 bases in between. The CDR3: CASVDETYEQYF. DNA for the CDR3: TGTGCCAGCGTTGACGAGACCTACGAGCAGTACTTC.

In its sample, this clonotype was seen a few times. V gene TRBV28 combines with J gene TRBJ1-1; tentative D call: TRBD1 (6 bases). This CDR3 has 15 amino acids. Trimming took 6 bases from V and 9 from J, leaving 23 bases between them. Germline CDR1 and CDR2: MDHEN and SYDVKM. The CDR3 region is CASRPLGGHILQAFF. The CDR3 DNA follows: TGTGCCAGCAGGCCTCTGGGGGGGCACATCCTTCAAGCTTTCTTT.

The gene calls are TRBV1 and TRBJ1-2. TRBV1 is shown as a pseudogene. The CDR3 covers 15 residues. The CDR3 reads CTSSQDSEPTYGYTF. Written as DNA, the CDR3 is TGCACCAGCAGCCAAGATAGCGAGCCGACCTATGGCTACACCTTC.

In this sample, this clonotype turned up a few times. The chain is built from TRBV6-2 or TRBV6-3 and TRBJ2-2; a weak D match, TRBD2 (6 bases). Looked up from germline, CDR1 is MNHEY and CDR2 is SVGEGT. The CDR3 sequence is 14 residues long. The V and J ends lost 5 bases and 2 bases respectively, with 9 bases between them. The DNA for the CDR3 is TGTGCCAGCAGTCGCGGGGCCAACACCGGGGAGCTGTTTTTT. This translates into CASSRGANTGELFF.

This clonotype came up a few times. The V and J genes are TRBV5-1 and TRBJ1-4, with 8 bases lining up with TRBD1. Germline-derived CDR1 and CDR2 are SGHRS and YFSETQ. With 4 bases clipped from V and 4 bases from J, the junction kept 12 bases outside the gene matches. The CDR3 length is 17 residues. The DNA for the CDR3 is TGCGCCAGCAGCCCCTTCTTCTGGACAGGGATTAATGAAAAACTGTTTTTT. Amino acid sequence: CASSPFFWTGINEKLFF. Variable domain in full (rest from reference TRBV5-1 and TRBJ1-4): KAGVTQTPRYLIKTRGQQVTLSCSPISGHRSVSWYQQTPGQGLQFLFEYFSETQRNKGNFPGRFSGRQFSNSRSEMNVSTLELGDSALYLCASSPFFWTGINEKLFFGSGTQLSVL.

J is TRBJ1-5 and V is TRBV20-1; unclear D gene. The V end lost 5 bases, the J end lost 5 bases, and 13 bases lay between the germline ends. Germline V gives CDR1 DFQATT, CDR2 SNEGSKA (reference sequence). This CDR3 is 13 amino acids long. CDR3 loop: CSARVQPDQPQHF. CDR3 DNA sequence: TGCAGTGCTCGGGTCCAACCTGATCAGCCCCAGCATTTT.

This clonotype was observed a few times. This rearrangement joins TRBV19 to TRBJ2-1; 9 bases are shared with TRBD2. Germline assignment: CDR1 LNHDA and CDR2 SQIVND (reference sequence). The CDR3 has 18 residues. The V gene end was trimmed by 4 bases and the J gene end by 6 bases; junction bases not matched to a gene: 16. The CDR3 reads CASSTQRASGEKSNEQFF. The DNA of the CDR3 is TGTGCCAGTAGTACACAGAGGGCTAGCGGGGAAAAGTCCAATGAGCAGTTCTTC. Combining the CDR3 with reference TRBV19 and TRBJ2-1 gives the whole variable domain DGGITQSPKYLFRKEGQNVTLSCEQNLNHDAMYWYRQDPGQGLRLIYYSQIVNDFQKGDIAEGYSVSREKKESFPLTVTSAQKNPTAFYLCASSTQRASGEKSNEQFFGPGTRLTVL.

The chain has TRBV6-5 and TRBJ2-1; D is ambiguous. The CDR3 runs to 13 residues. V lost 0 bases, J lost 6 bases, and 6 bases lay in between. Germline V gene lookup returns CDR1 MNHEY and CDR2 SVGAGI. CDR3 DNA sequence: TGTGCCAGCAGTTACTCGAGGCTCAATGAGCAGTTCTTC. It is translated as CASSYSRLNEQFF.

The V call is TRBV7-2, the J call TRBJ1-5, with a possible D match to TRBD1 (5 bases). Looked up from germline, CDR1 is SGHTA and CDR2 is FQGNSA. V was trimmed by 1 base and J by 7 bases, leaving 14 bases between them. The CDR3 length is 15 residues. For the CDR3, the DNA is TGTGCCAGCAGCTTAGTTGTGGGGCCCGAACAGCCCCAGCATTTT. Protein sequence: CASSLVVGPEQPQHF.